The sequence of this T cell receptor beta chain was determined in a study of early T cells in non-severe SARS-CoV-2 infection. Individual cDNA molecules carried attached unique molecular identifiers. TCRdb passed the 5' RACE reads through MiXCR, listing each CDR3 protein once. The profile shows about 110,000 distinct CDR3 sequences, 11% of them singletons. The CDR3 extends over 17 amino acids. CDR1 is MDHEN, CDR2 SYDVKM, per germline. V lost 4 bases, J lost 2 bases, and 7 bases stayed unmatched. V is TRBV28 and J is TRBJ2-6, with 8 bases matching TRBD1. This receptor was obtained from an adult who was a healthcare worker with PCR-confirmed SARS-CoV-2 infection or an uninfected control (not recorded which). Material for sequencing was whole blood. In nucleotides, the CDR3 is TGTGCCAGCAGTTCAGGACAGGGAGTAACTGGGGCCAACGTCCTGACTTTC. Amino acids: CASSSGQGVTGANVLTF.